Listed here are 15 T cell receptor beta chains from one sample, sequenced in a study of cytomegalovirus exposure and HLA in healthy donors. 60 Vbeta and 13 Jbeta primers were used in PCR. Assay used: immunoSEQ multiplex PCR; TCRdb lists only in-frame clones, some missing. Of 200,000 or so clones listed, about two thirds were seen once; the top ten hold 2.6%. Sequencing input: PBMCs. The source is a man aged 35 to 55 in good health and CMV-seropositive.

The chain joins TRBV7-7 to TRBJ1-6, with TRBD1 matching 9 bases. The length of the CDR3 is 14 residues. Germline CDR1 reads SSHAT; CDR2 reads FNYEAQ (reference sequence). The V and J ends lost 5 bases and 8 bases, in that order; junction bases with no gene match: 4. CDR3 DNA: TGTGCCAGCAGCCCGGGACAGGGATATTCACCCCTCCACTTT. This translates into CASSPGQGYSPLHF.

This chain joins TRBV7-2 and TRBJ2-5; D remains unclear. The tail of the sequence fits TRBJ2-7 better, so the J call may be wrong. The germline V gene has CDR1 SGHTA and CDR2 FQGNSA. This CDR3 spans 11 amino acids. CDR3 sequence (DNA): TGTGCCAGCAGCCCATACTACGAGCAGTACTTC. Translating it yields CASSPYYEQYF.

This chain connects TRBV19 to TRBJ2-2; no definite D call. This CDR3 has 15 amino acids. Trimming removed 3 bases at V and 3 bases at J, with 11 bases between. Germline-derived CDR1 and CDR2 are LNHDA and SQIVND (reference sequence). CDR3: CASSIGPLYTGELFF. The CDR3 DNA follows: TGTGCCAGTAGTATTGGGCCACTTTACACCGGGGAGCTGTTTTTT.

The V call is TRBV19, the J call TRBJ2-3, with 7 bases aligning to TRBD2. Germline CDR1 is LNHDA and CDR2 is SQIVND (reference sequence). CDR3 length: 14 amino acids. Losses at the gene ends were 5 bases for V and 4 bases for J; bases not matched to a gene: 6. The CDR3 region has the DNA TGTGCCAGTAGTGTAGGACTAGACCCAGATACGCAGTATTTT. The encoded protein is CASSVGLDPDTQYF.

About this clone: This may arise from a read error, as a much more abundant clone is one base away. Other nucleotide sequences in the sample specify the same CDR3. V is TRBV7-9 and J is TRBJ1-1; D is possibly TRBD1 (6 bases). In germline, CDR1 is SEHNR, CDR2 FQNEAQ (reference sequence). This CDR3 has 13 residues. The V end lost 3 bases, the J end lost 1 base, and 6 bases lay between the germline ends. The CDR3 loop is CASSLTGNTEAFF. CDR3 bases: TGTGCCAGCAGCTTGACAGGGAACACTGAAGCTTTCTTT.

About this clone: The sample has other DNA sequences that encode this CDR3 too. The chain employs TRBV14 and TRBJ2-2, with a possible D match to TRBD2 (5 bases). V was trimmed by 1 base and J by 5 bases, leaving 8 bases between them. Germline-derived CDR1 and CDR2 are SGHDN and FVKESK. The CDR3 is 14 residues long. DNA for the CDR3: TGTGCCAGCAGCCAAGCTCGGGGAACCGGGGAGCTGTTTTTT. Amino acids: CASSQARGTGELFF.

The chain uses TRBV4-2 and TRBJ2-3, with 10 bases that match TRBD2. This CDR3 is 17 amino acids long. V lost 0 bases, J lost 3 bases, and 6 bases stayed unmatched. CDR1 and CDR2 (germline): LGHNA, YNFKEQ. CDR3 sequence reads: CASSQDPTSGATDTQYF. The CDR3 DNA reads TGTGCCAGCAGCCAAGACCCTACTAGCGGGGCGACAGATACGCAGTATTTT.

This chain joins TRBV10-1 and TRBJ1-5; D gene uncertain. This CDR3 comprises 12 residues. Germline CDR1 is WNHNN and CDR2 is SYGVQD (reference sequence). V was clipped by 3 bases and J by 9 bases, with 9 bases between them. The CDR3 sequence is CASSDLDRPQHF. In DNA form, the CDR3 reads TGCGCCAGCAGTGACCTAGACCGGCCCCAGCATTTT.

The rearrangement joins TRBV19 to TRBJ2-2; 7 bases match TRBD1. Unmatched junction bases numbered 6, after V lost 5 bases and J lost 9 bases. Germline V gene data show CDR1 as LNHDA and CDR2 as SQIVND (reference sequence). This CDR3 has 13 amino acids. The CDR3 DNA is TGTGCCAGTAGTGACAGGGTAGGCAGGGAGCTGTTTTTT. The encoded protein is CASSDRVGRELFF. The full variable domain, in which reference TRBV19 and TRBJ2-2 provide the parts outside the CDR3, is DGGITQSPKYLFRKEGQNVTLSCEQNLNHDAMYWYRQDPGQGLRLIYYSQIVNDFQKGDIAEGYSVSREKKESFPLTVTSAQKNPTAFYLCASSDRVGRELFFGEGSRLTVL.

The chain recombines TRBV6-5 with TRBJ1-3; possibly TRBD1 for D (6 bases). CDR1 is MNHEY and CDR2 is SVGAGI in the germline V gene. Trimming left V 6 bases short and J 1 base short, with 10 bases between. The CDR3 has 14 residues. The CDR3 DNA sequence: TGTGCCAGCAGCCCCGGGACATCTGGAAACACCATATATTTT. Amino acids: CASSPGTSGNTIYF.

The rearrangement uses TRBV5-5 and TRBJ1-2; no clear D. Trimming removed 10 bases from V and 1 base from J, with 20 bases in between. The CDR3 length is 15 residues. Germline assignment: CDR1 SGHKS and CDR2 YYEKEE (reference sequence). The DNA for the CDR3 is TGTGCCTCAAAGGCGGGAGGGCAGGTTAACTATGGCTACACCTTC. This codes for CASKAGGQVNYGYTF. The full variable domain, rest sourced from reference TRBV5-5 and TRBJ1-2, is DAGVTQSPTHLIKTRGQQVTLRCSPISGHKSVSWYQQVLGQGPQFIFQYYEKEERGRGNFPDRFSARQFPNYSSELNVNALLLGDSALYLCASKAGGQVNYGYTFGSGTRLTVV.

The CDR3 reads CASSPDRAQPQHF. As DNA, the CDR3 is TGTGCCAGCAGCCCGGACAGGGCCCAGCCCCAGCATTTT. The J gene is TRBJ1-5, the V gene TRBV11-2, with 8 nucleotides matching TRBD1. The CDR3 runs to 13 residues. Germline V CDR1 and CDR2: SGHAT, FQNNGV. Trimming at V came to 5 bases and at J to 7 bases, leaving 4 bases not matched to a gene.

The rearrangement uses TRBV4-1 and TRBJ1-1; 7 nucleotides match TRBD1. Germline assignment: CDR1 MGHRA and CDR2 YSYEKL. The CDR3 is made up of 12 amino acids. V shed 3 bases, J shed 7 bases, and the junction held 2 bases outside the gene matches. CDR3 sequence (DNA): TGCGCCAGCAGCCAGGGGGACAGTGAAGCTTTCTTT. Translated: CASSQGDSEAFF.

This rearrangement joins TRBV14 to TRBJ2-1, with 9 nucleotides matching TRBD1. Germline values: CDR1 SGHDN, CDR2 FVKESK. This CDR3 has 14 amino acids. Trimming took 1 base from V and 8 from J; bases not matched to a gene: 3. CDR3 region: CASSQGTGAYEQFF. The CDR3 bases are TGTGCCAGCAGCCAAGGGACAGGGGCGTATGAGCAGTTCTTC.

This chain links TRBV5-1 with TRBJ1-6, with D possibly TRBD1 on 6 matching bases. Germline assignment: CDR1 SGHRS and CDR2 YFSETQ. Trimming cost V 0 bases and J 7 bases, with 14 bases left between them. The CDR3 runs to 16 residues. The CDR3 region has the DNA TGCGCCAGCAGCTTGGGGACAGACCCAAGAAATTCACCCCTCCACTTT. Protein sequence: CASSLGTDPRNSPLHF.